The next 14 T cell receptor beta chains were all read from a single sample in a study of beta chain features in type 1 diabetes. Broader study findings: There was a moderate but significant shortening of TCRB CDR3s in all four CD4+ subsets of Type 1 diabetes patients.

Of the isolated RNA, all was reverse transcribed, and so the sequenced material was expressed TCRB transcripts. Generated by immunoSEQ multiplex PCR, the TCRdb table keeps only in-frame clones and is missing some. The sample shows hundreds of thousands of clones, 11% to 15% of them seen only once. Antigen specificity for these receptors is unknown. The sample comprised naive CD4+ T cells from blood. Receptors originate from a man aged 18 to 30 with type 1 diabetes.

The rearrangement uses TRBV28 and TRBJ2-5, with 14 bases matching TRBD2. The CDR3 length is 13 residues. Per the germline V gene, CDR1 is MDHEN and CDR2 is SYDVKM. J gave up 14 bases and V 6 bases, and 8 bases lay outside the gene matches. CDR3 sequence: CASSRGTSGRLYF. In DNA, the CDR3 is TGTGCCAGCAGCCGCGGGACTAGCGGGAGACTATACTTC. Variable domain in full (rest from reference TRBV28 and TRBJ2-5): DVKVTQSSRYLVKRTGEKVFLECVQDMDHENMFWYRQDPGLGLRLIYFSYDVKMKEKGDIPEGYSVSREKKERFSLILESASTNQTSMYLCASSRGTSGRLYFGPGTRLLVL.

The chain carries TRBV4-3 and TRBJ2-7; D is undetermined. CDR3 length: 18 amino acids. The V end was cut by 2 bases, the J end by 2 bases, with 22 bases between. The germline V gene has CDR1 LGHNA and CDR2 YSLEER. CDR3 residues: CASSQTFVVRTPAYEQYF. CDR3 sequence (DNA): TGCGCCAGCAGCCAAACGTTTGTTGTGAGGACGCCTGCCTACGAGCAGTACTTC.

This clone was detected a few times. The rearrangement links TRBV29-1 to TRBJ1-2; no clear D gene. CDR3 size: 12 residues. Trimming shortened V by 3 bases and J by 2 bases, and 7 bases separated the two germline ends. Germline V gives CDR1 SQVTM, CDR2 ANQGSEA. The CDR3 coding sequence is TGCAGCGTTGACCCAGCCAACTATGGCTACACCTTC. The encoded protein is CSVDPANYGYTF.

This clone was recorded at least ten times. Written as DNA, the CDR3 is TGTGCCAGCAGCCAAGATGCCCGCGGCACTGAAGCTTTCTTT. Its protein is CASSQDARGTEAFF. The chain couples TRBV14 to TRBJ1-1, with D hard to call. This CDR3 contains 14 residues. Germline CDR1 and CDR2: SGHDN and FVKESK. Trimming shortened V by 0 bases and J by 4 bases, and 9 bases separated the two germline ends.

This clone turned up a few times. V gene TRBV7-9 combines with J gene TRBJ1-2; 7 positions agree with TRBD1. CDR1 is SEHNR, CDR2 FQNEAQ, per germline (reference sequence). The CDR3 spans 16 residues. V dropped 4 bases and J dropped 5; count of bases not matched to a gene: 13. The CDR3 DNA reads as TGTGCCAGCAGCTCCTACCGGAGACAGGGCCCTTATGGCTACACCTTC. Encoded protein: CASSSYRRQGPYGYTF.

This clone has a handful of counts. The chain is built from TRBV4-2 and TRBJ1-2, with 10 bases matching TRBD1. The ends lost 4 bases at V and 7 bases at J; junction bases unmatched: 9. Germline values: CDR1 LGHNA, CDR2 YNFKEQ. There are 15 residues in the CDR3. For the CDR3, the DNA is TGTGCCAGCAGCCCCCAACAGCGGACAGGGGGTGGCTACACCTTC. Its translation is CASSPQQRTGGGYTF.

This clone was counted a few times. This sequence joins TRBV30 and TRBJ1-5; tentatively, D is TRBD1 (6 bases). The V end lost 1 base, the J end lost 1 base, and 11 bases lay between the germline ends. Germline V lookup: CDR1 GTSNPN, CDR2 SVGIG (reference sequence). CDR3 length: 15 amino acids. For the CDR3, the DNA is TGTGCCTGGAGTGCAACCGGGACAAGCAATCAGCCCCAGCATTTT. Protein: CAWSATGTSNQPQHF.

The chain has TRBV7-3 and TRBJ1-5; the match to TRBD1 covers 8 bases. There are 13 residues in the CDR3. J lost 7 bases, V lost 5 bases, and 4 bases had no gene match. Germline V gives CDR1 SGHTA, CDR2 FQGTGA. CDR3 coding DNA: TGTGCCAGCAGCACGGACAGGGACCAGCCCCAGCATTTT. Its protein product is CASSTDRDQPQHF.

The J gene is TRBJ1-1, the V gene TRBV6-5; 7 nucleotides line up with TRBD1. Trimming at V came to 6 bases and at J to 3 bases, leaving 4 bases not matched to a gene. CDR1 and CDR2 from the germline V gene are MNHEY and SVGAGI. This CDR3 spans 13 amino acids. The CDR3 DNA reads as TGTGCCAGCAGAGGCACAGGGGACACTGAAGCTTTCTTT. As protein: CASRGTGDTEAFF.

This clone was detected only a few times. J is TRBJ2-3 and V is TRBV29-1, with TRBD2 identical over 8 bases. The V and J ends lost 5 bases and 3 bases, in that order; junction bases with no gene match: 13. The CDR3 sequence is 16 residues long. From germline, CDR1 is SQVTM and CDR2 ANQGSEA. CDR3 region: CSVRWASGLLTDTQYF. CDR3 sequence (DNA): TGCAGCGTTCGGTGGGCTAGCGGGTTACTTACAGATACGCAGTATTTT.

The V call is TRBV30, the J call TRBJ2-7; D could derive from TRBD1 or TRBD2 (5 bases each). Looked up from germline, CDR1 is GTSNPN and CDR2 is SVGIG (reference sequence). The CDR3 extends over 16 amino acids. With 2 bases removed from V and 0 bases from J, the gap between germline ends came to 17 bases. The CDR3 is CAWSRPGTLSSYEQYF. As DNA, the CDR3 is TGTGCCTGGAGTCGCCCCGGGACCCTGAGCTCCTACGAGCAGTACTTC.

J is TRBJ1-1 and V is TRBV29-1; the D gene is possibly TRBD1 (5 bases). This CDR3 has 12 amino acids. Germline assignment: CDR1 SQVTM and CDR2 ANQGSEA. V lost 6 bases, J lost 1 base, and 9 bases lay in between. The CDR3 sequence is CSVKQENTEAFF. As DNA, the CDR3 is TGCAGCGTCAAACAGGAGAACACTGAAGCTTTCTTT. Looking up the rest from reference TRBV29-1 and TRBJ1-1 gives the full variable domain: SAVISQKPSRDICQRGTSLTIQCQVDSQVTMMFWYRQQPGQSLTLIATANQGSEATYESGFVIDKFPISRPNLTFSTLTVSNMSPEDSSIYLCSVKQENTEAFFGQGTRLTVV.

There are a few counts of this clone. Other DNA sequences in the sample encode the same CDR3. This chain connects TRBV6-5 to TRBJ2-7; 8 bases match TRBD1. This CDR3 region has 14 residues. Germline CDR1 and CDR2: MNHEY and SVGAGI. The junction had 1 base not matched to a gene; V was cut back by 2 bases and J by 1 base. CDR3 sequence reads: CASSYRDRSYEQYF. In DNA, the CDR3 is TGTGCCAGCAGTTACCGGGACAGGTCCTACGAGCAGTACTTC.

This sequence joins TRBV5-1 and TRBJ1-2; 10 bases agree with TRBD1. The length of the CDR3 is 15 residues. V dropped 0 bases and J dropped 4; count of bases not matched to a gene: 3. CDR1 is SGHRS, CDR2 YFSETQ, per germline. The CDR3 reads CASSLGQGASYGYTF. In DNA, the CDR3 is TGCGCCAGCAGCTTGGGACAGGGGGCAAGCTATGGCTACACCTTC.